These 16 T cell receptor beta chains came from one sample sequenced in a study of identical twins. TCRdb passed the 5' RACE reads through MiXCR, listing each CDR3 protein once. Of approximately 700,000 distinct CDR3 sequences in the sample, roughly 6% were seen once. Sequenced input: naive T cells sorted from blood. These receptor sequences come from a man aged 18 to 29 in good health.

This clonotype has ten or more counts. This rearrangement joins TRBV18 to TRBJ2-1; TRBD2 is a possible D gene (6 bases). With 1 base removed from V and 5 bases from J, the gap between germline ends came to 9 bases. Germline CDR1 and CDR2: KGHSH and LQKENI. The CDR3 has 14 amino acids. CDR3 loop: CASSPLWRDNEQFF. The CDR3 nucleotides are TGTGCCAGCTCACCACTGTGGAGGGACAATGAGCAGTTCTTC.

This clonotype was observed a few times. The chain has TRBV5-1 and TRBJ2-7; TRBD1 aligns across 9 bases. With V trimmed by 4 bases and J by 7 bases, 12 bases remained unmatched. Germline CDR1 and CDR2: SGHRS and YFSETQ. This CDR3 has 15 residues. Here the CDR3 reads CASSGNRGPGGEQYF. DNA of the CDR3: TGCGCCAGCAGCGGTAACAGGGGGCCCGGAGGGGAGCAGTACTTC.

V and J are TRBV25-1 and TRBJ2-5; 11 positions match TRBD2. In germline, CDR1 is MGHDK, CDR2 SYGVNS. The CDR3 extends over 16 amino acids. The trim removed 1 base at V and 4 bases at J, leaving 5 bases unmatched. In DNA form, the CDR3 reads TGTGCCAGCAGTGAATGGGGACTAGCGGTTCGAGAGACCCAGTACTTC. Protein: CASSEWGLAVRETQYF.

This clonotype was recorded many times. The gene calls are TRBV20-1 and TRBJ2-5; 8 bases line up with TRBD1. Germline CDR1 DFQATT, CDR2 SNEGSKA (reference sequence). Unmatched junction bases numbered 3, after V lost 0 bases and J lost 0 bases. The CDR3 covers 15 residues. CDR3 residues: CSARDNRGYQETQYF. Written as DNA, the CDR3 is TGCAGTGCTAGAGACAACAGGGGGTACCAAGAGACCCAGTACTTC.

The chain recombines TRBV6-1 with TRBJ2-7; 7 nucleotides line up with TRBD2. There are 14 residues in the CDR3. CDR1 is MNHNS and CDR2 is SASEGT in the germline V gene. V gave up 8 bases and J gave up 2 bases; unmatched junction bases: 9. As DNA, the CDR3 is TGTGCCAGCGGTCGGGCTAGCGGTGCCTACGAGCAGTACTTC. The encoded protein is CASGRASGAYEQYF.

The chain recombines TRBV19 with TRBJ2-3; tentatively, D is TRBD2 (5 bases). V lost 9 bases to trimming and J lost 1 base, with 17 bases between them. This CDR3 is 15 amino acids long. The germline CDR1 and CDR2 sequences are LNHDA and SQIVND (reference sequence). CDR3 DNA sequence: TGTGCCAGACCCCGGGATGGGGTGTGCACAGATACGCAGTATTTT. Encoded protein: CARPRDGVCTDTQYF. Full variable domain (rest looked up from reference TRBV19 and TRBJ2-3): DGGITQSPKYLFRKEGQNVTLSCEQNLNHDAMYWYRQDPGQGLRLIYYSQIVNDFQKGDIAEGYSVSREKKESFPLTVTSAQKNPTAFYLCARPRDGVCTDTQYFGPGTRLTVL.

On this clonotype itself: A read error may be the cause here, since a much bigger clone is one base away. The gene calls are TRBV20-1 and TRBJ2-3, with TRBD2 matching 7 bases. Germline V gives CDR1 DFQATT, CDR2 SNEGSKA (reference sequence). This CDR3 contains 14 residues. The CDR3 loop reads CSARRAGDTDTQCF. DNA for the CDR3: TGCAGTGCTAGACGGGCGGGAGACACAGATACGCAGTGTTTT.

This clonotype was picked up many times. J is TRBJ2-5 and V is TRBV4-1, with no clear D. Germline V gives CDR1 MGHRA, CDR2 YSYEKL. V was trimmed by 6 bases and J by 2 bases, leaving 10 bases between them. The CDR3 sequence is 13 residues long. The CDR3 nucleotides read TGCGCCAGCAGACGAGGCTTTCAAGAGACCCAGTACTTC. Its protein product is CASRRGFQETQYF.

This clonotype was found many times. The genes are TRBV10-3 and TRBJ2-2; tentatively, D is TRBD2 (6 bases). V lost 0 bases and J 2 bases, leaving 25 bases between the germline ends. There are 21 residues in the CDR3. The germline gives CDR1 ENHRY, CDR2 SYGVKD. CDR3 sequence reads: CAISESFRRDGLALNTGELFF. CDR3 sequence (DNA): TGTGCCATCAGTGAGTCATTTCGGCGGGACGGGTTGGCTCTTAACACCGGGGAGCTGTTTTTT.

This clonotype was seen a handful of times. V usage is TRBV2 and J usage is TRBJ2-4; D is uncertain. Germline V gene data show CDR1 as SNHLY and CDR2 as FYNNEI. The CDR3 is 10 amino acids. Trimming cost V 8 bases and J 8 bases, with 7 bases left between them. Here the CDR3 DNA reads TGTGCCAGCTGTTTGGACATTCAGTACTTC. This translates into CASCLDIQYF.

This clonotype was detected only a few times. The rearrangement uses TRBV20-1 and TRBJ1-4; a weak D match, TRBD1 (5 bases). The CDR3 totals 16 residues. Per the germline V gene, CDR1 is DFQATT and CDR2 is SNEGSKA (reference sequence). Between the trimmed V and J ends, which lost 1 base and 0 bases, there was a span of 12 bases. The CDR3 DNA reads as TGCAGTGCTAGAGCCCCGGGGGTCGCAACTAATGAAAAACTGTTTTTT. Amino acid sequence: CSARAPGVATNEKLFF.

At least ten counts were recorded for this clonotype. The chain uses TRBV7-2 and TRBJ1-2, with D perhaps TRBD1 (6 bases). CDR1 and CDR2 from the germline V gene are SGHTA and FQGNSA. Trimming took 1 base from V and 8 from J, leaving 11 bases between them. The CDR3 extends over 13 amino acids. The CDR3 region is CASSLVGARGYTF. The CDR3 bases are TGTGCCAGCAGCTTAGTGGGGGCGCGGGGCTACACCTTC.

The chain carries TRBV6-1 and TRBJ1-2, with TRBD1 matching 7 bases. In germline, CDR1 is MNHNS, CDR2 SASEGT. The CDR3 runs to 13 residues. Trimming at V came to 5 bases and at J to 4 bases, leaving 4 bases not matched to a gene. The DNA for the CDR3 is TGTGCCAGCAGTCAAAGGGACAGCTATGGCTACACCTTC. Encoded protein: CASSQRDSYGYTF.

This clonotype was picked up many times. The chain combines TRBV3-1 with TRBJ2-1, with 8 bases lining up with TRBD2. V was pared by 4 bases and J by 10 bases, with 3 bases of the junction left unmatched. CDR3 length: 12 amino acids. Germline V CDR1 and CDR2: LGHDT, YNNKEL (reference sequence). The CDR3, as DNA: TGTGCCAGCAGCCCCAGCGGGAGCGAGCAGTTCTTC. This sequence encodes CASSPSGSEQFF.

This clonotype has at least ten counts. The chain links TRBV12-3 or TRBV12-4 to TRBJ2-5; D remains ambiguous. The length of the CDR3 is 13 residues. V lost 1 base to trimming and J lost 2 bases, with 5 bases between them. This chain's CDR3 is CASSLGRQETQYF. CDR3 DNA: TGTGCCAGCAGTTTAGGACGGCAAGAGACCCAGTACTTC.

The sample holds a few counts of this clonotype. The chain uses TRBV19 and TRBJ2-1; 8 nucleotides match TRBD1. The ends lost 4 bases at V and 0 bases at J; junction bases unmatched: 8. Looked up from germline, CDR1 is LNHDA and CDR2 is SQIVND (reference sequence). The CDR3 has 17 residues. CDR3 nucleotides: TGTGCCAGTAGTACCAGGCGGACAGGGAGCTCCTACAATGAGCAGTTCTTC. Its protein is CASSTRRTGSSYNEQFF.